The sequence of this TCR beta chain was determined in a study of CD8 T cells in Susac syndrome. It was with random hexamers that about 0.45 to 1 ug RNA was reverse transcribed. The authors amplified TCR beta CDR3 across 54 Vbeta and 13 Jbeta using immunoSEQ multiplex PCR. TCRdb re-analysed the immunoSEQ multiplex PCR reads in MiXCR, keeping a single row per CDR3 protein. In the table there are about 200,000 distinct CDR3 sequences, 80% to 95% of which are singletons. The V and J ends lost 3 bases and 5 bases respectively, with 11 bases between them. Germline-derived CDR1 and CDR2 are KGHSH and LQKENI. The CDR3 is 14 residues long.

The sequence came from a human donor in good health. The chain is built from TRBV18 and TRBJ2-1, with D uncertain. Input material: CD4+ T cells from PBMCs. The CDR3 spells CASSPRLNDNEQFF. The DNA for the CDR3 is TGTGCCAGCTCACCGCGACTTAACGACAATGAGCAGTTCTTC. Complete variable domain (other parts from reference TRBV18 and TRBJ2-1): NAGVMQNPRHLVRRRGQEARLRCSPMKGHSHVYWYRQLPEEGLKFMVYLQKENIIDESGMPKERFSAEFPKEGPSILRIQQVVRGDSAAYFCASSPRLNDNEQFFGPGTRLTVL.